The 7 T cell receptor beta chains in this list originate from one sample, sequenced in a study of T cell responses to AZD1222 COVID-19 vaccine (dated by TCRdb to the early 2020s). Per the publication, the time point label means: about 28 days (+/-7) after the second vaccine dose. Library preparation used the immunoSEQ multiplex PCR assay. TCRdb stores this immuneACCESS table with in-frame sequences only. Part of the clones is absent; in the studies checked, under half of the shortfall reflects unresolved V genes, and no reason is known for the rest. The table for this sample lists about 72,000 clones; 70% to 90% of them were counted only once. The top ten clonotypes cover roughly 31% of the sample. The sample was peripheral blood, taken 28 days after the second AZD1222 dose. All receptors come from an adult who received the AZD1222 COVID-19 vaccine.

In its sample, this clone was seen once. The rearrangement uses TRBV15 and TRBJ1-5; 7 bases align to TRBD1. V lost 0 bases to trimming and J lost 6 bases; unmatched junction nucleotides: 5. Germline V gene data show CDR1 as LNHNV and CDR2 as YYDKDF (reference sequence). CDR3 length: 15 amino acids. Here the CDR3 reads CATSREAGGGQPQHF. The CDR3 nucleotides are TGTGCCACCAGCAGAGAGGCAGGGGGAGGTCAGCCCCAGCATTTT.

The table lists this clone with a count of one. This CDR3 is also generated by other DNA sequences in the sample. The CDR3 reads CASSQGPYEQYF. The CDR3 DNA reads as TGTGCCAGCAGCCAAGGTCCCTACGAGCAGTACTTC. The V gene is TRBV3-1 (or the pseudogene TRBV3-2), the J gene TRBJ2-7; D unclear. V shed 1 base and J shed 2 bases, with 3 bases lying between them. The CDR3 has 12 residues. CDR1 LGHDT and CDR2 YNNKEL come from the germline V gene (reference sequence).

The genes are TRBV7-2 and TRBJ2-7; 11 bases are shared with TRBD2. The CDR3 has 15 residues. Germline V gene data show CDR1 as SGHTA and CDR2 as FQGNSA. V shed 4 bases and J 6 bases; nucleotides not matched to a gene: 8. DNA for the CDR3: TGTGCCAGCAGCTCCATTAGCGGGAGGGCCGTCGAGCAGTACTTC. This gives the protein CASSSISGRAVEQYF.

The J gene is TRBJ2-7, the V gene TRBV5-8, with D unclear. V lost 2 bases and J lost 6, with 6 bases in between. The CDR3 totals 11 residues. The germline V gene encodes CDR1 SGHTS and CDR2 YDEGEE. The CDR3 sequence is CASSLSREQYF. The CDR3, as DNA: TGTGCCAGCAGCTTAAGCCGCGAGCAGTACTTC.

The chain links TRBV6-5 to TRBJ2-5; D is undetermined. CDR3 length equals 12 residues. V was shortened by 8 bases and J by 2 bases, with 9 bases between the two germline ends. The V gene's germline CDR1 is MNHEY and CDR2 SVGAGI. CDR3 region: CASGRDQETQYF. The DNA of the CDR3 is TGTGCCAGCGGGCGAGATCAAGAGACCCAGTACTTC.

This chain joins TRBV3-1 (or the pseudogene TRBV3-2) and TRBJ1-5, with D tentatively TRBD1 (5 bases). The CDR3 runs 14 residues. Germline values: CDR1 LGHDT, CDR2 YNNKEL (reference sequence). V lost 6 bases and J 0 bases, leaving 9 bases between the germline ends. CDR3 in DNA: TGTGCCAGCAGTCAGGGTTTTAGCAATCAGCCCCAGCATTTT. Protein product: CASSQGFSNQPQHF.

The rearrangement uses TRBV24-1 and TRBJ1-2, with D possibly matching TRBD1 (6 bases). Germline-derived CDR1 and CDR2 are KGHDR and SFDVKD. CDR3 size: 15 residues. The ends were cut back, 8 bases at V and 0 bases at J, with 15 bases in the middle. The CDR3 bases are TGTGCCACCAACCCACGGGGGGCGCCTAACTATGGCTACACCTTC. It yields the protein CATNPRGAPNYGYTF.